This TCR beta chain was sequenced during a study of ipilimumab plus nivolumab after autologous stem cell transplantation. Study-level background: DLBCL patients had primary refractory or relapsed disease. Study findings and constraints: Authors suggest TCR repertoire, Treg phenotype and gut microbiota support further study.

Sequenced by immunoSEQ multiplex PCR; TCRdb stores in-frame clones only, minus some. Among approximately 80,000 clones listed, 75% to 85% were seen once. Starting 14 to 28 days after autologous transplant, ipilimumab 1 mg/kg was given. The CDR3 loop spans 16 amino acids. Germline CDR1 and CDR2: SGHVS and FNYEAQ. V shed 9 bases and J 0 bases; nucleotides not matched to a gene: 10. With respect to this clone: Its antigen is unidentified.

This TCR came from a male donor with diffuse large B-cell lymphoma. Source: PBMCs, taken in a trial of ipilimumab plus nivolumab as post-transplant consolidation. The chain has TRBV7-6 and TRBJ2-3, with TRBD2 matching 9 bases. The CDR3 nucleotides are TGTGCCAGTGGGGATAGCGGGGGTCCTAGCACAGATACGCAGTATTTT. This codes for CASGDSGGPSTDTQYF. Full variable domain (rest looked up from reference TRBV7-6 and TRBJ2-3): GAGVSQSPRYKVTKRGQDVALRCDPISGHVSLYWYRQALGQGPEFLTYFNYEAQQDKSGLPNDRFSAERPEGSISTLTIQRTEQRDSAMYRCASGDSGGPSTDTQYFGPGTRLTVL.